The clone carrying this T cell receptor beta chain has only a few counts. No antigen is known for it. Germline V CDR1 and CDR2: SQVTM, ANQGSEA. This CDR3 is built from 12 residues. The V end was cut by 7 bases, the J end by 9 bases, with 16 bases between. The record originates from a study of regulatory T cells in long-lasting Graves disease. iRepertoire HTBI primers and Arm-PCR of CDR3 regions built TCR beta libraries. TCRdb reprocessed the multiplex PCR reads with MiXCR, giving one entry per CDR3 protein. The sample consists of some 280,000 distinct CDR3 sequences, around 21% of them appearing once. Documented time point: persistent/refractory GD, antithyroid drugs over 5 years with positive TRAb. RNA from PBMCs was the source of the TCR library. It was American Thyroid Association guidelines that determined Graves' disease diagnosis. Each patient gave around 8.1 milliliters of EDTA-anticoagulated peripheral blood.

Study-wide findings and caveats: Persistent cases favored TRBV28, TRBJ1-2 and TRBJ2-5.

The input for sequencing was peripheral blood mononuclear cells (PBMCs), taken when the disease was refractory, from a patient treated with antithyroid drugs. V usage is TRBV29-1 and J usage is TRBJ2-1; a possible D gene is TRBD2 (6 bases). This clonotype originated in a female donor with Graves disease. The CDR3 region has the DNA TGCAGCGGCTCTAGCGATTACCGTGAGCAGTTCTTC. It translates to CSGSSDYREQFF.